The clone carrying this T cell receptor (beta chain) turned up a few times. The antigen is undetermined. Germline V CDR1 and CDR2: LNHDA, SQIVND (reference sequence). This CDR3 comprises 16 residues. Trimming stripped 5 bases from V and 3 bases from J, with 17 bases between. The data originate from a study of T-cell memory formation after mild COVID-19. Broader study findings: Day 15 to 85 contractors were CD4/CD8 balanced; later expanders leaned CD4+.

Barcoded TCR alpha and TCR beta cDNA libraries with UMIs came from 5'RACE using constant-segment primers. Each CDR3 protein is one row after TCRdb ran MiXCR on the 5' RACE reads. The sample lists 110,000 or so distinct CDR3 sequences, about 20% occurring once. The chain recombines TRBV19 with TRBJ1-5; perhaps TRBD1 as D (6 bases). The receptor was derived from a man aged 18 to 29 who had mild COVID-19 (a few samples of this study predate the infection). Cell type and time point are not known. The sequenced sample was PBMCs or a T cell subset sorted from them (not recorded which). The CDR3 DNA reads TGTGCCAGTAGTTCCGGACAGCCTTTTATCAATCAGCCCCAGCATTTT. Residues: CASSSGQPFINQPQHF.